Reported below is one TCR beta chain. The target antigen is unknown. The sample belongs to a study of shared clonotypes between healthy human individuals. Authors' data handling: ImmunoSEQ only sent back junction sequences with no quality scores, so filtering was done differently. TCRdb keeps only in-frame clones here, not all; method: immunoSEQ multiplex PCR. The DNA was the basis for D and trimming; V, J and clone size are from that table. This sample has over 800,000 clones, with 92% found just once. Selected positively for CCR7 and CD45RO-negative, naive CD8 cells excluded terminally differentiated effector memory CD45RA+ cells. Points from the study as a whole: Memory subsets generally showed smaller estimated richness than naive subsets did.

The sequencing input was naive CD8+ T cells sorted from blood. This TCR came from a man younger than 45 in good health.

The CDR3 reads CASSSWRNEQFF. Written as DNA, the CDR3 is TGTGCCAGCAGCTCTTGGAGGAATGAGCAGTTCTTC. The chain has TRBV11-3 and TRBJ2-1, with D tentatively TRBD2 (5 bases). The germline CDR1 and CDR2 sequences are SGHNT and YENEEA. CDR3 length: 12 residues. Between the trimmed V and J ends, which lost 4 bases and 7 bases, there was a span of 8 bases.